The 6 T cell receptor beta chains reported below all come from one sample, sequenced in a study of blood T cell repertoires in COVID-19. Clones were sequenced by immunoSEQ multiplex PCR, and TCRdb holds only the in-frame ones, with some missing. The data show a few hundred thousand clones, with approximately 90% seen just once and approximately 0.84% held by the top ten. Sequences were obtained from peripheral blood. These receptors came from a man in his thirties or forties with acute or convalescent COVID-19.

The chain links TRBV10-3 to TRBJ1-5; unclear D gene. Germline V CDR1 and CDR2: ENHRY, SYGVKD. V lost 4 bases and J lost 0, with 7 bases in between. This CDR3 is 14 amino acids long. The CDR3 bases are TGTGCCATCAGTGGAGGTTATAGCAATCAGCCCCAGCATTTT. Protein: CAISGGYSNQPQHF.

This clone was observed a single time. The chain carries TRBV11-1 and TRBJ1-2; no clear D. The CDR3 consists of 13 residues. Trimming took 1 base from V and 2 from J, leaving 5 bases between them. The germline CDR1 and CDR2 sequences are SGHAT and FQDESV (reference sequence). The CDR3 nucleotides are TGTGCCAGCAGCTTAGACAGAAACTATGGCTACACCTTC. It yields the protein CASSLDRNYGYTF.

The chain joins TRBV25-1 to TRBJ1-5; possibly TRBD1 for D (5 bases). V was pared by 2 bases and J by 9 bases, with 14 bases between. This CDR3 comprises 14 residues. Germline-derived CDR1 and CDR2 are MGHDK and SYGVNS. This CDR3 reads CASSEGGSPGPQHF. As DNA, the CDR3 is TGTGCCAGCAGTGAAGGGGGGAGCCCTGGGCCCCAGCATTTT.

Here the CDR3 DNA reads TGTGCCAGCAGCCAAGGACTAGCGAGCACAGATACGCAGTATTTT. Its translation: CASSQGLASTDTQYF. The rearrangement links TRBV11-3 to TRBJ2-3; TRBD2 aligns across 9 bases. CDR3 length equals 15 residues. Germline trimming cut 5 bases from V and 0 bases from J; bases unmatched to any gene: 3. Germline values: CDR1 SGHNT, CDR2 YENEEA.

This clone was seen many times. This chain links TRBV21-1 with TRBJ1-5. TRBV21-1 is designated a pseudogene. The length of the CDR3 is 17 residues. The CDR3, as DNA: TGTGCCAGCAGCAAGGGGGGGCCGTCCCTGGGGCATCAGCCCCAGCATTTT. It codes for CASSKGGPSLGHQPQHF.

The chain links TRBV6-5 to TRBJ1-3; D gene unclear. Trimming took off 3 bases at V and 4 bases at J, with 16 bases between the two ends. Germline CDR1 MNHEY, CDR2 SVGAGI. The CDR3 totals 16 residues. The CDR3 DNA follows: TGTGCCAGCAGTTATTCAGATGGGAGGTCCGGAAACACCATATATTTT. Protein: CASSYSDGRSGNTIYF.